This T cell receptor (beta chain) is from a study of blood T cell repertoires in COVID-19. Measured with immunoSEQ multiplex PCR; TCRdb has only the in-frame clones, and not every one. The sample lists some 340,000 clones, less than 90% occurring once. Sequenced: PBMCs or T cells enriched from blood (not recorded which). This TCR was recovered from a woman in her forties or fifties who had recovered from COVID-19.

The CDR3 loop reads CASSSRTGPEYGYTF. CDR3 coding DNA: TGTGCCAGCAGCTCCCGGACAGGCCCAGAGTATGGCTACACCTTC. V is TRBV7-8 and J is TRBJ1-2, with 7 positions matching TRBD1. Germline V gene lookup returns CDR1 SGHVS and CDR2 FQNEAQ. V shed 4 bases and J 5 bases; nucleotides not matched to a gene: 10. This CDR3 spans 15 amino acids.